This T cell receptor (beta chain) comes out of a study of T cells in Graves' hyperthyroidism and ophthalmopathy. Study as a whole: Peripheral blood collection took place at initial diagnosis, before any treatment. Whole-study results and caveats: Model output signaled ophthalmopathy a median roughly six months ahead of onset.

Trimming left V 6 bases short and J 5 bases short, with 16 bases between. The length of the CDR3 is 15 residues. The sample holds many counts of this clonotype. Its antigen is still unknown. Researchers took RNA transcripts and amplified the TCR beta CDR3 regions from them. The HTBI primer set served for first-round RT-PCR of the TCR CDR3. MiXCR, run by TCRdb on the multiplex PCR reads, gives a single entry per CDR3 protein. The sample includes around 600,000 distinct CDR3 sequences, approximately 15% of them seen just once. This receptor was identified in a woman in her 40s with Graves' ophthalmopathy. The rearrangement uses TRBV12-3 or TRBV12-4 and TRBJ1-4, with TRBD1 as a possible D gene (5 bases). Sequences were obtained from blood. In nucleotides, the CDR3 is TGTGCCAGCAGCTTGCAGGGACCACCCAATGAAAAACTGTTTTTT. It yields the protein CASSLQGPPNEKLFF.